Listed below are T cell receptor beta chains from one sample, sequenced in a study of T cell responses to AZD1222 COVID-19 vaccine. The repertoire was sequenced with immunoSEQ multiplex PCR; TCRdb's copy has only in-frame clones and lacks some. The sample consists of 150,000 to 200,000 clones, 90% of them appearing once. The sample here was peripheral blood, taken on day 0 of AZD1222 vaccination. Receptors originate from an adult in good health. CDR3s include the opening cysteine and the closing phenylalanine or tryptophan. D genes are given only for firm matches. A clone size is listed for some rows: how often the clone was seen (once, few, many), or a class if it is expanded.

d_gene	v_gene	j_gene	abundance	CDR3nt	CDR3aa
TRBD1	TRBV7-9	TRBJ1-1	-	TGTGCCAGCAGCCGAGGACAGGGGGGGACTGAAGCTTTCTTT	CASSRGQGGTEAFF
-	TRBV5-6	TRBJ1-2	-	TGTGCCAGCCGTGAATACCCCCTGAACTATGGCTACACCTTC	CASREYPLNYGYTF
-	TRBV7-8	TRBJ1-1	-	TGTGCCAGCAGGGGAACCCAGGGTACTGAAGCTTTCTTT	CASRGTQGTEAFF
-	TRBV5-1	TRBJ1-4	-	TGCGCCAGCAGACAGGGAGCAACTAATGAAAAACTGTTTTTT	CASRQGATNEKLFF
-	TRBV11-2	TRBJ2-1	-	TGTGCCAGCAGCTTGGCTCCCTCCCCCTACAATGAGCAGTTCTTC	CASSLAPSPYNEQFF
-	TRBV5-6	TRBJ1-5	-	TGTGCCAGCAGCTTGGCCGAGGTAGGGGATCAGCCCCAGCATTTT	CASSLAEVGDQPQHF
-	TRBV12-3/TRBV12-4	TRBJ2-7	-	TGTGCCAGCAGTTCCCGGTACGAGCAGTACTTC	CASSSRYEQYF
TRBD2	TRBV7-2	TRBJ2-5	-	TGTGCCAGCAGCTTAAAGCGGGGAGAGACCCAGTACTTC	CASSLKRGETQYF
-	TRBV6-1	TRBJ1-2	-	TGTGCCAGCAGTGAACAGGGGCAGAACTATGGCTACACCTTC	CASSEQGQNYGYTF
-	TRBV21-1	TRBJ1-1	-	TGTGCCAGCAGCAAAGCGGTTGACAGGAGCGAAGCTTTCTTT	CASSKAVDRSEAFF
-	TRBV18	TRBJ2-7	-	TGTGCCAGCTCACCACAGGGAGTGTACCACGAGCAGTACTTC	CASSPQGVYHEQYF
-	TRBV11-2	TRBJ1-2	-	TGTGCCAGCAGCTTAGGATTGGGGGGTGGCCCAAACTATGGCTACACCTTC	CASSLGLGGGPNYGYTF
-	TRBV14	TRBJ1-2	-	TGTGCCAGCAGCCTGGACATCTCCACAGCCGGCTACACCTTC	CASSLDISTAGYTF
-	TRBV5-1	TRBJ2-2	-	TGCGCCAGCAGCTTCGGGGGCCAGGGAACCGGGGAGCTGTTTTTT	CASSFGGQGTGELFF
-	TRBV18	TRBJ1-5	-	TGTGCCAGCTCACCAGCGGACACTGCCTTCAATCAGCCCCAGCATTTT	CASSPADTAFNQPQHF
-	TRBV14	TRBJ2-5	-	TGTGCCAGCAGCCAAGATCAAAAGACCCAGTACTTC	CASSQDQKTQYF
-	TRBV9	TRBJ1-5	-	TGTGCCAGCAGCGAGGGACGGACAAATCAGCCCCAGCATTTT	CASSEGRTNQPQHF
TRBD1	TRBV29-1	TRBJ1-2	-	TGCAGCGTCGCACAGGGGTGGCGGGATGGCTACACCTTC	CSVAQGWRDGYTF
-	TRBV4-1	TRBJ1-3	-	TGCGCCAGCAGCCAATTAAGCGTCCGTGGAAACACCATATATTTT	CASSQLSVRGNTIYF
-	TRBV21-1	TRBJ2-1	-	TGTGCCAGCAGCAAGGAATCCTCACCCCGACTGCAAAGCTTTAGCTCCTACAATGAGCAGTTCTTC	CASSKESSPRLQSFSSYNEQFF
TRBD1	TRBV7-2	TRBJ2-1	-	TGTGCCAGCAGCAGCCCGGGACAGGCGACCTACAATGAGCAGTTCTTC	CASSSPGQATYNEQFF
TRBD1	TRBV30	TRBJ1-1	-	TGTGCCTGGAGTAGGGACAGGGCAGCTTTCTTT	CAWSRDRAAFF
-	TRBV15	TRBJ2-2	-	TGTGCCACCAGCAGAGGCGGGTCCTCGGGGACCGGGGAGCTGTTTTTT	CATSRGGSSGTGELFF
-	TRBV18	TRBJ2-3	-	TGTGCCAGCTCCGACACAGATACGCAGTATTTT	CASSDTDTQYF
TRBD1	TRBV18	TRBJ2-1	-	TGTGCCAGCTCACGGACAGGGGCCTTGAATGAGCAGTTCTTC	CASSRTGALNEQFF
-	TRBV5-4	TRBJ2-7	-	TGTGCCAGCAGCTTGAGTGGCCAGGGGCCGTACGAGCAGTACTTC	CASSLSGQGPYEQYF
-	TRBV7-9	TRBJ2-3	-	TGTGCCAGCAGCCGAGCGGGCACAGATACGCAGTATTTT	CASSRAGTDTQYF
TRBD2	TRBV11-2	TRBJ2-7	-	TGTGCCAGCAGCTTAGGTGTGGGACTATCCTACGAGCAGTACTTC	CASSLGVGLSYEQYF
-	TRBV9	TRBJ2-2	-	TGTGCCAGCAGCGTAGCTTTGGTCCACACCGGGGAGCTGTTTTTT	CASSVALVHTGELFF
-	TRBV19	TRBJ2-5	-	TGTGCCAGTACCACGTCGGGGCGCGCGGAGACCCAGTACTTC	CASTTSGRAETQYF
-	TRBV7-9	TRBJ2-1	-	TGTGCCAGCAGCTTCCCTGGGGGGCGCGGGAATGAGCAGTTCTTC	CASSFPGGRGNEQFF
TRBD2	TRBV7-3	TRBJ2-2	once	TGTGCCAGCAGCCGGACTAGCGGGGTAGCCGGGGAGCTGTTTTTT	CASSRTSGVAGELFF
TRBD2	TRBV4-2	TRBJ2-3	few	TGTGCCAGCAGCCAAATAGCGGGGGGGCCGGGAGTGGATACGCAGTATTTT	CASSQIAGGPGVDTQYF
-	TRBV2	TRBJ1-5	-	TGTGCCAGCAGCGACGGACAGAGGGCCCATAGCAATCAGCCCCAGCATTTT	CASSDGQRAHSNQPQHF
-	TRBV7-3	TRBJ1-1	-	TGTGCCAGCAGCACCCCTGAGGACACTGAAGCTTTCTTT	CASSTPEDTEAFF
-	TRBV9	TRBJ1-6	-	TGTGCCAGCAGCGGAGGGGGAGGCTTTAATTCACCCCTCCACTTT	CASSGGGGFNSPLHF
-	TRBV3-1/TRBV3-2	TRBJ2-1	-	TGTGCCAGCAGCCGCCTCGGGACTCCTAACAACAATGAGCAGTTCTTC	CASSRLGTPNNNEQFF
TRBD1	TRBV11-2	TRBJ1-1	-	TGTGCCAGCAGCTTGGACAGGCGAGCTTTCTTT	CASSLDRRAFF
-	TRBV10-3	TRBJ1-2	-	TGTGCCATCAGTGAGTCCGCCAGAGAGACGTATGGCTACACCTTC	CAISESARETYGYTF
TRBD1	TRBV4-3	TRBJ2-7	-	TGCGCCAGCAGCCAAGGTACTCGGCAGGGGGCGTACGAGCAGTACTTC	CASSQGTRQGAYEQYF
-	TRBV25-1	TRBJ1-2	-	TGTGCCAGCAGTGAAAACGGGGGCGGTGGCTACACCTTC	CASSENGGGGYTF
-	TRBV4-3	TRBJ1-1	-	TGCGCCAGCAGCCAAGATATGAACACTGAAGCTTTCTTT	CASSQDMNTEAFF
TRBD2	TRBV7-2	TRBJ2-1	-	TGTGCCAGCAGCTTAGCGCTGGGGGGGACTACAAATGAGCAGTTCTTC	CASSLALGGTTNEQFF
TRBD1	TRBV6-5	TRBJ1-2	-	TGTGCCAGCAGTAGGACAGGGGGACACTATGGCTACACCTTC	CASSRTGGHYGYTF
-	TRBV7-8	TRBJ2-1	-	TGTGCCAGCACCTTTCACAATGAGCAGTTCTTC	CASTFHNEQFF
-	TRBV19	TRBJ1-1	-	TGTGCCAGTATAGGGCAGATTAACACTGAAGCTTTCTTT	CASIGQINTEAFF
-	TRBV5-6	TRBJ1-2	-	TGTGCCAGCAGGGGCCGGGACCAACGGTATCGTGGCTACACCTTC	CASRGRDQRYRGYTF
-	TRBV6-5	TRBJ1-2	-	TGTGCCAGCAGGATGGAGCTAAACTATGGCTACACCTTC	CASRMELNYGYTF
-	TRBV7-2	TRBJ2-5	-	TGTGCCAGCAGCTTACACCTTAACTCTAAAGAGACCCAGTACTTC	CASSLHLNSKETQYF
TRBD1	TRBV19	TRBJ2-3	-	TGTGCCAGTAGTATGACAGGGCTGGGGACAGATACGCAGTATTTT	CASSMTGLGTDTQYF
-	TRBV5-4	TRBJ2-3	-	TGTGCCAGCAGCCCCGAAGTGAGGGCAGATACGCAGTATTTT	CASSPEVRADTQYF
-	TRBV5-1	TRBJ1-3	-	TGCGCCAGCAGCTACACCGGGACAACGGGAGGAAACACCATATATTTT	CASSYTGTTGGNTIYF
TRBD1	TRBV4-3	TRBJ2-2	-	TGCGCCAGCAGGCGGACAGGGGCGGCCGGGGAGCTGTTTTTT	CASRRTGAAGELFF
TRBD2	TRBV27	TRBJ2-1	once	TGTGCCAGCTCTCGGGCGGGGGGCGACAATGAGCAGTTCTTC	CASSRAGGDNEQFF
-	TRBV6-5	TRBJ1-1	-	TGTGCCAGCAGTTACGGGCAGAACACTGAAGCTTTCTTT	CASSYGQNTEAFF